A single sample is the source of the 20 T cell receptor beta chains below, sequenced in a study of OX40 agonist ivuxolimab in advanced cancers. Assay: immunoSEQ multiplex PCR; the TCRdb copy retains only in-frame clones and omits some. The sample consists of approximately 43,000 clones, around nine tenths of them appearing once. The sample here was CD4+ or CD8+ T cells sorted from blood, taken in a trial of the OX40 agonist ivuxolimab. The receptors stem from an adult with an advanced solid tumor such as melanoma, head and neck, liver or kidney cancer.

The chain combines TRBV5-1 with TRBJ1-4, with TRBD1 as a possible D gene (6 bases). Trimming pared 2 bases from V and 5 bases from J, leaving 13 bases between. Germline V gene data show CDR1 as SGHRS and CDR2 as YFSETQ. The CDR3 loop spans 15 amino acids. CDR3: CASSFRTASNEKLFF. In DNA form, the CDR3 reads TGCGCCAGCAGCTTCCGGACAGCTTCGAATGAAAAACTGTTTTTT.

This chain connects TRBV28 to TRBJ2-7, with D uncertain. The V gene lost 5 bases and the J gene lost 4 bases, with 9 bases spanning the gap. CDR1 MDHEN and CDR2 SYDVKM come from the germline V gene. The CDR3 covers 12 residues. CDR3 loop: CASSAPAYEQYF. DNA for the CDR3: TGTGCCAGCAGTGCCCCCGCATACGAGCAGTACTTC.

The V and J genes are TRBV9 and TRBJ2-5; D gene unclear. Germline values: CDR1 SGDLS, CDR2 YYNGEE. V was clipped by 4 bases and J by 1 base, with 8 bases between them. The CDR3 loop spans 13 amino acids. Here the CDR3 reads CASSLRTQETQYF. The CDR3 nucleotides read TGTGCCAGCAGCCTTCGGACCCAAGAGACCCAGTACTTC. The variable domain in full, with the rest retrieved from reference TRBV9 and TRBJ2-5, is DSGVTQTPKHLITATGQRVTLRCSPRSGDLSVYWYQQSLDQGLQFLIQYYNGEERAKGNILERFSAQQFPDLHSELNLSSLELGDSALYFCASSLRTQETQYFGPGTRLLVL.

The CDR3 reads CASSLPQETQYF. For the CDR3, the DNA is TGTGCCAGCAGCCTCCCGCAAGAGACCCAGTACTTC. The genes are TRBV28 and TRBJ2-5; D gene ambiguous. V dropped 6 bases and J dropped 2 bases, with 7 bases sitting between them. CDR3 size: 12 residues. In germline, CDR1 is MDHEN, CDR2 SYDVKM.

This clone appeared a few times. This chain joins TRBV7-9 and TRBJ1-1; no clear D gene. Germline-derived CDR1 and CDR2 are SEHNR and FQNEAQ (reference sequence). V was cut by 1 base and J by 1 base, with 7 bases left in between. This CDR3 is built from 14 residues. The CDR3 coding sequence is TGTGCCAGCAGCTTAGGTCCAGCGAACACTGAAGCTTTCTTT. Amino acid sequence: CASSLGPANTEAFF.

The rearrangement links TRBV4-1 to TRBJ2-5; a weak D match, TRBD1 (6 bases). Trimming removed 0 bases at V and 2 bases at J, with 10 bases between. This CDR3 is 15 amino acids long. Germline V CDR1 and CDR2: MGHRA, YSYEKL. CDR3 sequence: CASSQEKQGQETQYF. The CDR3 coding sequence is TGCGCCAGCAGCCAAGAAAAGCAGGGGCAAGAGACCCAGTACTTC.

V usage is TRBV19 and J usage is TRBJ1-2, with D perhaps TRBD1 (5 bases). The CDR3 spans 13 residues. The germline gives CDR1 LNHDA, CDR2 SQIVND (reference sequence). V lost 5 bases to trimming and J lost 4 bases, with 11 bases between them. The CDR3 DNA reads TGTGCCAGTAGTCAGGGTCACGGCTATGGCTACACCTTC. Its protein is CASSQGHGYGYTF.

The chain recombines TRBV7-3 with TRBJ2-1; TRBD1 agrees at 12 bases. Per germline, CDR1 SGHTA and CDR2 FQGTGA. V dropped 4 bases and J dropped 8; count of bases not matched to a gene: 9. The CDR3 runs to 16 residues. This CDR3 reads CASSSYTGQGAHEQFF. DNA for the CDR3: TGTGCCAGCAGCTCGTACACGGGACAGGGGGCCCATGAGCAGTTCTTC.

The gene calls are TRBV6-6 and TRBJ1-1; 11 nucleotides agree with TRBD1. The CDR3 loop spans 15 amino acids. V lost 2 bases to trimming and J lost 3 bases; unmatched junction nucleotides: 2. Germline CDR1 and CDR2: MNHNY and SVGAGI (reference sequence). CDR3 DNA sequence: TGTGCCAGCAGTTACGGGACAGGGGGGCACACTGAAGCTTTCTTT. Amino acid sequence: CASSYGTGGHTEAFF.

This chain uses TRBV5-4 with TRBJ1-4, with 9 bases matching TRBD1. The CDR3 consists of 12 residues. CDR1 and CDR2 (germline): SGHNT, YYREEE (reference sequence). The V gene end was trimmed by 4 bases and the J gene end by 10 bases; junction bases not matched to a gene: 2. The CDR3 coding sequence is TGTGCCAGCAGCCTGACAGGGGGAAAACTGTTTTTT. This sequence encodes CASSLTGGKLFF.

The V call is TRBV4-1, the J call TRBJ2-5; D is undetermined. The DNA matches TRBJ2-7 better at its end, which makes the J call doubtful. Germline V gene data show CDR1 as MGHRA and CDR2 as YSYEKL. CDR3 length: 15 residues. This chain's CDR3 is CASSQERTDGYEQYF. In nucleotides, the CDR3 is TGCGCCAGCAGCCAAGAGAGGACCGACGGCTACGAGCAGTACTTC.

The J gene is TRBJ2-3, the V gene TRBV19; D remains unclear. Trimming removed 1 base from V and 0 bases from J, with 11 bases in between. From germline, CDR1 is LNHDA and CDR2 SQIVND (reference sequence). The CDR3 has 16 residues. Written as DNA, the CDR3 is TGTGCCAGTAGTATAGGATTGGCTAGGAGCACAGATACGCAGTATTTT. Translating it yields CASSIGLARSTDTQYF.

The rearrangement uses TRBV5-4 and TRBJ2-3; D might be TRBD2 (7 bases). The CDR3 length is 17 residues. CDR1 is SGHNT, CDR2 YYREEE, per germline (reference sequence). V was clipped by 6 bases and J by 1 base, with 21 bases between them. CDR3 sequence: CASTTTLGGAGTDTQYF. CDR3 DNA sequence: TGTGCCAGCACAACTACCTTGGGGGGGGCCGGCACAGATACGCAGTATTTT.

The chain uses TRBV7-9 and TRBJ1-6; TRBD1 matches at 10 bases. J lost 8 bases, V lost 5 bases, and 0 bases had no gene match. CDR1 is SEHNR and CDR2 is FQNEAQ in the germline V gene (reference sequence). This CDR3 comprises 13 residues. CDR3 coding DNA: TGTGCCAGCAGCGGGACAGGGGATTCACCCCTCCACTTT. Residues: CASSGTGDSPLHF.

The chain joins TRBV9 to TRBJ1-2, with D perhaps TRBD1 (6 bases). Germline CDR1 and CDR2: SGDLS and YYNGEE. The germline V and J ends were trimmed by 0 bases and 2 bases, with 17 bases remaining between them. This CDR3 is 17 amino acids long. CDR3: CASSVEAGTKYNYGYTF. CDR3 DNA sequence: TGTGCCAGCAGCGTAGAGGCCGGGACAAAATACAACTATGGCTACACCTTC.

V usage is TRBV20-1 and J usage is TRBJ2-3; D ambiguous. This CDR3 spans 11 amino acids. Per the germline V gene, CDR1 is DFQATT and CDR2 is SNEGSKA (reference sequence). V lost 5 bases and J 6 bases, leaving 9 bases between the germline ends. CDR3: CSAPTRDTQYF. CDR3 nucleotides: TGCAGTGCTCCAACTCGGGATACGCAGTATTTT.

The chain couples TRBV4-1 to TRBJ2-1; 8 nucleotides align to TRBD2. Trimming cost V 4 bases and J 2 bases; bases outside gene matches: 4. Germline V gene lookup returns CDR1 MGHRA and CDR2 YSYEKL. The CDR3 totals 15 residues. CDR3 DNA: TGCGCCAGCAGCCGAGAAGCGGGGGCCTACAATGAGCAGTTCTTC. This sequence encodes CASSREAGAYNEQFF.

This chain links TRBV11-1 with TRBJ2-2, with 8 bases matching TRBD2. The CDR3 sequence is 17 residues long. V was clipped by 5 bases and J by 4 bases; unmatched bases: 12. CDR1 SGHAT and CDR2 FQDESV come from the germline V gene (reference sequence). Here the CDR3 reads CASSQTLLAVGTGELFF. In DNA form, the CDR3 reads TGTGCCAGCAGCCAGACCCTACTAGCGGTGGGCACCGGGGAGCTGTTTTTT.

The sample holds one count of this clone. The CDR3 reads CASSMVGDPSEQFF. In nucleotides, the CDR3 is TGTGCCAGTAGTATGGTGGGAGACCCGAGTGAGCAGTTCTTC. V gene TRBV19 combines with J gene TRBJ2-1; a weak D match, TRBD2 (5 bases). The CDR3 is 14 residues long. Germline V gene sequence: CDR1 LNHDA, CDR2 SQIVND (reference sequence). V gave up 3 bases and J gave up 9 bases, with 15 bases separating them.

The chain uses TRBV6-5 and TRBJ2-3, with D uncertain. Between the trimmed V and J ends, which lost 7 bases and 1 base, there was a span of 12 bases. The CDR3 covers 14 residues. The germline V gene encodes CDR1 MNHEY and CDR2 SVGAGI. The DNA for the CDR3 is TGTGCCAGCAAGTTAATAGCAGGCACAGATACGCAGTATTTT. This gives the protein CASKLIAGTDTQYF.